A single sample is the source of the 16 T cell receptor beta chains below, sequenced in a study of shared clonotypes between healthy human individuals. Libraries were prepared by immunoSEQ multiplex PCR; TCRdb keeps only in-frame clonotypes and omits some of them. The top ten clones hold around 0.067% of a sample with around 180,000 clones, about 93% of them seen once. The specimen was naive CD4+ T cells sorted from blood. The subset is: CD45RA+ positively selected. The receptors were gathered from a woman in her twenties or thirties in good health.

In regard to this clone: One junction end disagrees with the germline gene, perhaps due to a read error. The chain recombines TRBV6-5 with TRBJ1-2; possibly TRBD1 for D (5 bases). Germline-derived CDR1 and CDR2 are MNHEY and SVGAGI. The CDR3 has 14 residues. CDR3 bases: TGTGCCAGCAGTCGCCGCCGAGGGGACTACGGCTACACCTTC. Translating gives CASSRRRGDYGYTF.

CDR3 sequence reads: CASSGGTPPYEQYF. CDR3 coding DNA: TGTGCCAGCAGTGGCGGGACCCCTCCCTACGAGCAGTACTTC. The rearrangement links TRBV9 to TRBJ2-7, with D possibly being TRBD2 (6 bases). V was cut by 5 bases and J by 2 bases, with 14 bases left in between. Germline V gene sequence: CDR1 SGDLS, CDR2 YYNGEE. There are 14 residues in the CDR3.

This clone has more than one count but fewer than ten. The chain joins TRBV10-3 to TRBJ2-7; TRBD2 might be the D (6 bases). This CDR3 spans 12 amino acids. V was pared by 10 bases and J by 2 bases, with 12 bases between. Germline V gene data show CDR1 as ENHRY and CDR2 as SYGVKD. The CDR3 coding sequence is TGTGCCACGCAACGGGAGACCTACGAGCAGTACTTC. Residues: CATQRETYEQYF.

The chain recombines TRBV9 with TRBJ2-5; D is tentatively TRBD1 or TRBD2 (5 bases each). Germline CDR1 SGDLS, CDR2 YYNGEE. The length of the CDR3 is 15 residues. Deletions cut 0 bases from V and 5 bases from J, with 14 bases between. The CDR3 spells CASSVDVGPQETQYF. CDR3 in DNA: TGTGCCAGCAGCGTAGACGTGGGACCCCAGGAGACCCAGTACTTC.

The CDR3 protein is CASSPFNLGFLSGRDRVSGYEQYF. The CDR3 coding sequence is TGTGCCAGCAGCCCTTTTAACTTAGGCTTCCTTAGCGGGAGGGACCGGGTCTCAGGATACGAGCAGTACTTC. The chain is built from TRBV28 and TRBJ2-5, with TRBD2 matching over 11 bases. The J call is uncertain, as TRBJ2-7 better fits the DNA end. The V gene's germline CDR1 is MDHEN and CDR2 SYDVKM. This CDR3 is 24 amino acids long.

The chain recombines TRBV6-1 with TRBJ1-2; 10 nucleotides match TRBD1. There are 14 residues in the CDR3. The V gene's germline CDR1 is MNHNS and CDR2 SASEGT. V lost 3 bases to trimming and J lost 7 bases; unmatched junction nucleotides: 5. The CDR3 nucleotides are TGTGCCAGCAGTGATCCCCGGACAGGGGGTGGCTACACCTTC. Translating gives CASSDPRTGGGYTF.

The rearrangement links TRBV6-5 to TRBJ2-7, with D possibly TRBD1 on 5 matching bases. V gave up 5 bases and J gave up 5 bases, with 10 bases separating them. Per the germline V gene, CDR1 is MNHEY and CDR2 is SVGAGI. The CDR3 loop spans 12 amino acids. In DNA, the CDR3 is TGTGCCAGCAGTGCTCTCAGGGACGAGCAGTACTTC. Amino acid sequence: CASSALRDEQYF.

This rearrangement joins TRBV27 to TRBJ2-7, with D perhaps TRBD1 (6 bases). Germline CDR1 is MNHEY and CDR2 is SMNVEV (reference sequence). The ends were cut back, 6 bases at V and 4 bases at J, with 13 bases in the middle. The CDR3 sequence is 13 residues long. The CDR3 region has the DNA TGTGCCAGCAGACCGGCAGGGGCTTACGAGCAGTACTTC. Amino acids: CASRPAGAYEQYF.

The chain links TRBV21-1 to TRBJ2-5; the table's D call TRBD2 went unverified against the DNA. Near its end, the DNA agrees better with TRBJ2-7, so the J call may be wrong. TRBV21-1 counts as a pseudogene. There are 14 residues in the CDR3. The CDR3 DNA reads TGTGCCAGCAGGGAAGCGGGCTCTACCTACGAGCAGTACTTC. Translated: CASREAGSTYEQYF.

This rearrangement joins TRBV6-4 to TRBJ2-2; TRBD2 matches 8 bases. This CDR3 spans 17 amino acids. The germline gives CDR1 MRHNA, CDR2 SNTAGT. V gave up 4 bases and J gave up 4 bases; unmatched junction bases: 11. The CDR3 nucleotides read TGTGCCAGCAGTGCCTCAGGACTAGCTGCTGCCACCGGGGAGCTGTTTTTT. It specifies CASSASGLAAATGELFF.

This chain joins TRBV7-9 and TRBJ1-2; TRBD1 agrees at 7 bases. V shed 3 bases and J 9 bases; nucleotides not matched to a gene: 7. The germline CDR1 and CDR2 sequences are SEHNR and FQNEAQ (reference sequence). The CDR3 sequence is 13 residues long. The CDR3 sequence is CASSFPGTDSYTF. CDR3 nucleotide sequence: TGTGCCAGCAGCTTCCCCGGGACAGACAGCTACACCTTC.

This chain links TRBV9 with TRBJ2-5, with D unclear. V lost 0 bases, J lost 4 bases, and 10 bases lay in between. This CDR3 contains 14 residues. Germline CDR1 is SGDLS and CDR2 is YYNGEE. CDR3 coding DNA: TGTGCCAGCAGCGTAGGGGTGGTTCCAGAGACCCAGTACTTC. Its protein product is CASSVGVVPETQYF.

The J gene is TRBJ2-7, the V gene TRBV7-8, with 8 bases identical to TRBD2. V gave up 2 bases and J gave up 5 bases; unmatched junction bases: 5. Germline CDR1 and CDR2: SGHVS and FQNEAQ. This CDR3 has 14 amino acids. As DNA, the CDR3 is TGTGCCAGCAGCTTAAGTAGCGGGACCCACGAGCAGTACTTC. It codes for CASSLSSGTHEQYF.

The CDR3: CASSLGALGQNSDEQYF. Written as DNA, the CDR3 is TGTGCCAGCAGCTTAGGGGCGCTGGGGCAGAACAGTGACGAGCAGTACTTC. The chain uses TRBV7-4 and TRBJ2-7; D possibly corresponds to TRBD1 (5 bases). The CDR3 spans 17 residues. Trimming shortened V by 1 base and J by 5 bases, and 21 bases separated the two germline ends. Germline V gene sequence: CDR1 SGHVT, CDR2 SQSDAQ.

The J gene is TRBJ1-3, the V gene TRBV18; D possibly corresponds to TRBD1 (6 bases). V lost 3 bases, J lost 0 bases, and 9 bases lay in between. CDR1 is KGHSH and CDR2 is LQKENI in the germline V gene. This CDR3 has 15 residues. DNA for the CDR3: TGTGCCAGCTCACCGGACAGCTTCTCTGGAAACACCATATATTTT. Protein product: CASSPDSFSGNTIYF.

The chain couples TRBV5-8 to TRBJ2-1; TRBD2 agrees at 8 bases. CDR3 length: 14 residues. The V gene's germline CDR1 is SGHTS and CDR2 YDEGEE. V shed 3 bases and J 5 bases; nucleotides not matched to a gene: 4. The CDR3 nucleotides read TGTGCCAGCAGCTACGGGACTAGTAACAATGAGCAGTTCTTC. The encoded protein is CASSYGTSNNEQFF.